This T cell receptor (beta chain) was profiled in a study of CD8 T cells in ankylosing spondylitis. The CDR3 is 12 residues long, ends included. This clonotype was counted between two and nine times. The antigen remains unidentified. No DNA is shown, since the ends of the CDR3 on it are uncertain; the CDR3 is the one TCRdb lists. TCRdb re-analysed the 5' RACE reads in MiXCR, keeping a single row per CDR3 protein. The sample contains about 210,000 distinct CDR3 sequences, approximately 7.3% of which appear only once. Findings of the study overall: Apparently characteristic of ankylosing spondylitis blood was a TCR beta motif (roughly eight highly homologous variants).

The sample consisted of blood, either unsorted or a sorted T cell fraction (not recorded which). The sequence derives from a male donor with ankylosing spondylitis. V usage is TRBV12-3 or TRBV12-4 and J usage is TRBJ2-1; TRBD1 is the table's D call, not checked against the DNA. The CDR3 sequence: CASSFVGQGAVF.